The source of this TCR beta chain is a study of identical twins. MiXCR was run by TCRdb on the 5' RACE reads, yielding one entry per CDR3 protein. The sample lists 450,000 to 650,000 distinct CDR3 sequences, about 16% occurring once. Trimming took 10 bases from V and 2 from J, leaving 15 bases between them. CDR1 is ENHRY, CDR2 SYGVKD, per germline. The CDR3 length is 13 residues. These data were also reused for a study on yellow fever vaccine responses in identical twins.

V and J are TRBV10-3 and TRBJ2-7; D not resolved. This TCR was recovered from a woman aged 18 to 35 in good health. The material sequenced was CD4+ T cells sorted from blood. This chain's CDR3 is CATTGDGPYEQYF. The CDR3 DNA reads as TGTGCCACGACCGGAGACGGGCCCTACGAGCAGTACTTC.